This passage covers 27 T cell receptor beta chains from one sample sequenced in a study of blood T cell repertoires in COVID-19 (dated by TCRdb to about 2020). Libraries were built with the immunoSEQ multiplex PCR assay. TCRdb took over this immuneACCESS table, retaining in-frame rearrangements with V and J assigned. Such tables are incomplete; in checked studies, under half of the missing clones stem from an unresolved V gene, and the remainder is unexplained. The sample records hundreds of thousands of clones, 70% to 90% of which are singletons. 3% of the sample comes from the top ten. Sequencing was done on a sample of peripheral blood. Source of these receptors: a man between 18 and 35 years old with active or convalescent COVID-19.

The CDR3 region has the DNA TGTGCCAGCAGCCTCGACAGGGGAGGGGAGACCCAGTACTTC. Amino acids: CASSLDRGGETQYF. The rearrangement links TRBV7-9 to TRBJ2-5; D is possibly TRBD1 (8 bases). The germline V gene encodes CDR1 SEHNR and CDR2 FQNEAQ (reference sequence). The CDR3 has 14 amino acids. V lost 5 bases and J 5 bases, leaving 15 bases between the germline ends.

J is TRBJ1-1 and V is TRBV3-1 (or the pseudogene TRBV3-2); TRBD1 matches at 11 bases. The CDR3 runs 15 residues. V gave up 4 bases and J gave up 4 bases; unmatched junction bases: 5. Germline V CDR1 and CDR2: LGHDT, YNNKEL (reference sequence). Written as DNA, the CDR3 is TGTGCCAGCAGCCCCGCCGGGACAGGGGGCACTGAAGCTTTCTTT. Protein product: CASSPAGTGGTEAFF.

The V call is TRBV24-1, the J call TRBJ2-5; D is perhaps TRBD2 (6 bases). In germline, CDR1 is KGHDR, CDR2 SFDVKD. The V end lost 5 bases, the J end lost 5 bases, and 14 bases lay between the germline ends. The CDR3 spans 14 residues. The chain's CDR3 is CATSGWAEGETQYF. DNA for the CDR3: TGTGCCACCAGTGGGTGGGCGGAGGGGGAGACCCAGTACTTC.

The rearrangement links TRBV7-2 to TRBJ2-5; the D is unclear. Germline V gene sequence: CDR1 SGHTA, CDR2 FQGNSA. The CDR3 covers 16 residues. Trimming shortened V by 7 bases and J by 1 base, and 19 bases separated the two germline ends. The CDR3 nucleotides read TGTGCCAGCATCAGCTCCCGAGGAAATCTCCAAGAGACCCAGTACTTC. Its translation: CASISSRGNLQETQYF.

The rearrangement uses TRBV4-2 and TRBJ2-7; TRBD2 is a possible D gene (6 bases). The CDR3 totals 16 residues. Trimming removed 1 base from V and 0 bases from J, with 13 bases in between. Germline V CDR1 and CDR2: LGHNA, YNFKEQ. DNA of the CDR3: TGTGCCAGCAGCCAAGTGGTAGCGGCAAGCTCCTACGAGCAGTACTTC. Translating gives CASSQVVAASSYEQYF.

The CDR3 nucleotides read TGCAGTGCTAGACGGAGCGATGAGCAGTTCTTC. This codes for CSARRSDEQFF. The genes are TRBV20-1 and TRBJ2-1; D ambiguous. Germline CDR1 reads DFQATT; CDR2 reads SNEGSKA (reference sequence). The CDR3 runs to 11 residues. V dropped 2 bases and J dropped 8 bases, with 7 bases sitting between them.

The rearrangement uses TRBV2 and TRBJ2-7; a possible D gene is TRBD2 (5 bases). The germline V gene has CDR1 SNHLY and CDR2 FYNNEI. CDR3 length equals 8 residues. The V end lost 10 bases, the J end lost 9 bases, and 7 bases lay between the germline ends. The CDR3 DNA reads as TGTGCCACCGCGGGGCAGTACTTC. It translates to CATAGQYF.

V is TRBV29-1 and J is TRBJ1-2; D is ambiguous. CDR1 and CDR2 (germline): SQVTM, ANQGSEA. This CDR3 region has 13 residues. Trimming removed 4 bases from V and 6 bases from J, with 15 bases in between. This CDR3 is CSVVIGVGNGYTF. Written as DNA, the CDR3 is TGCAGCGTTGTTATCGGGGTCGGAAATGGCTACACCTTC.

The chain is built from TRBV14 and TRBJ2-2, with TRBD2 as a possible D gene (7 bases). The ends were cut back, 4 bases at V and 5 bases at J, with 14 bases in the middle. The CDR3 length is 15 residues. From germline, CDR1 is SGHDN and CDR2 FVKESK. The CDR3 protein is CASSPRGGRTGELFF. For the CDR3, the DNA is TGTGCCAGCAGCCCGAGGGGGGGTCGGACCGGGGAGCTGTTTTTT.

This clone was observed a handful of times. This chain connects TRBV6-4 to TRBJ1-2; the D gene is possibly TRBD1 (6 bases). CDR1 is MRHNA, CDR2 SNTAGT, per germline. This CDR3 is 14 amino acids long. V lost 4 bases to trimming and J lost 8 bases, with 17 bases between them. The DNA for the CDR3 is TGTGCCAGCAGTGCGACAGGCTCTAATGGCGGCTACACCTTC. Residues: CASSATGSNGGYTF.

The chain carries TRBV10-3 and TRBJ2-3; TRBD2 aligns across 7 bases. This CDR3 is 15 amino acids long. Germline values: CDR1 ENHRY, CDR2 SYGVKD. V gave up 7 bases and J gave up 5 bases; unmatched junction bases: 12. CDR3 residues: CAIKASGGRGDTQYF. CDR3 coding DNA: TGTGCCATCAAGGCTAGCGGAGGGCGGGGAGATACGCAGTATTTT.

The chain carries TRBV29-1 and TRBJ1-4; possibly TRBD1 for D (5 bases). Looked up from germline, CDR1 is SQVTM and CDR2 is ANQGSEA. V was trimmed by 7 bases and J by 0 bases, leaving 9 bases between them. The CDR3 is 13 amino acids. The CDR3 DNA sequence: TGCAGCGCCCTACAGGCAACTAATGAAAAACTGTTTTTT. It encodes CSALQATNEKLFF. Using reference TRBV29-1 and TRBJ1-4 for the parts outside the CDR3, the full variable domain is SAVISQKPSRDICQRGTSLTIQCQVDSQVTMMFWYRQQPGQSLTLIATANQGSEATYESGFVIDKFPISRPNLTFSTLTVSNMSPEDSSIYLCSALQATNEKLFFGSGTQLSVL.

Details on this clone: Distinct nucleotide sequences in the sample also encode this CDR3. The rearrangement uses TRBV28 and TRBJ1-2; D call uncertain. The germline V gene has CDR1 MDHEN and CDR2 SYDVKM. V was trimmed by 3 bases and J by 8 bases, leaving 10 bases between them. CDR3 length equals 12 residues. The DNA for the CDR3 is TGTGCCAGCAGTTTCCGAGGGTGGGGCTACACCTTC. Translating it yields CASSFRGWGYTF.

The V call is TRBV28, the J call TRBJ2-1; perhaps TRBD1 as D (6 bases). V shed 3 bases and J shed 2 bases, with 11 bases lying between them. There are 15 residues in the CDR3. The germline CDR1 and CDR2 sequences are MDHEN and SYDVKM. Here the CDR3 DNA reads TGTGCCAGCAGTTTTCTTACAGGGACCTACAATGAGCAGTTCTTC. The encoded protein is CASSFLTGTYNEQFF.

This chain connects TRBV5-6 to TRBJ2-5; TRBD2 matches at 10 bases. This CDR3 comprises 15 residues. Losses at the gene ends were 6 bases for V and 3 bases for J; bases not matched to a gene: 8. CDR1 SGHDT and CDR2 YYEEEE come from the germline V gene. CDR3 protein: CASNAGTSVEETQYF. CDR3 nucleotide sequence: TGTGCCAGCAACGCCGGGACTAGCGTAGAAGAGACCCAGTACTTC.

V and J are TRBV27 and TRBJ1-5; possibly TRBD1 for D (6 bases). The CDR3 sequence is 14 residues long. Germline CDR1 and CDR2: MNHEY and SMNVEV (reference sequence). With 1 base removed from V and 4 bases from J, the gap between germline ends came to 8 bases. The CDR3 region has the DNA TGTGCCAGCAGTTTATTTAGGGGGAATCAGCCCCAGCATTTT. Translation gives CASSLFRGNQPQHF.

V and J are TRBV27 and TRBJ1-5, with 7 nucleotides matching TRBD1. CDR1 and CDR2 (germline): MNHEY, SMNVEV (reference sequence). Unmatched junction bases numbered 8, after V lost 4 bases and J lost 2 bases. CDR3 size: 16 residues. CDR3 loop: CASSSPRTGGNQPQHF. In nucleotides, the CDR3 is TGTGCCAGCAGTTCCCCTCGGACAGGAGGCAATCAGCCCCAGCATTTT.

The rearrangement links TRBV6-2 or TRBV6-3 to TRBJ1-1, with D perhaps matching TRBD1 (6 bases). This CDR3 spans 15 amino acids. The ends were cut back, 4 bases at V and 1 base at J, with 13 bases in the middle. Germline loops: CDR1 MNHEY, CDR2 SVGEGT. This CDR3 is CASSFTQGRNTEAFF. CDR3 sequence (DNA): TGTGCCAGCAGTTTCACACAGGGACGGAACACTGAAGCTTTCTTT.

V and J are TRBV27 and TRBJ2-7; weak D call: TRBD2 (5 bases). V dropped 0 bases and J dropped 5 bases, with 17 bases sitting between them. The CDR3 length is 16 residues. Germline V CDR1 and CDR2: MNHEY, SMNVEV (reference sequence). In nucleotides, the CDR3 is TGTGCCAGCAGTTTATCGAGGGCTAGTTATGGGAACGAGCAGTACTTC. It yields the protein CASSLSRASYGNEQYF.

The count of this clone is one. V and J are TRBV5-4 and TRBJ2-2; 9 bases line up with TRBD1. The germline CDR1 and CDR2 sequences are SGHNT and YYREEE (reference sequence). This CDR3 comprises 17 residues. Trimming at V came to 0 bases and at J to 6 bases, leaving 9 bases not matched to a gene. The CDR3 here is CASSLARDRVVSGELFF. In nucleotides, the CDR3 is TGTGCCAGCAGCTTGGCCCGGGACAGGGTAGTATCCGGGGAGCTGTTTTTT.

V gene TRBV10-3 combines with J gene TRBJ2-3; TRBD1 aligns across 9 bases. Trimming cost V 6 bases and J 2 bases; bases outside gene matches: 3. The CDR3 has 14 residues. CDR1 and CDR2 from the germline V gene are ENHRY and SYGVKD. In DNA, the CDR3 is TGTGCCATCAGCGGACAGGGGCCCACAGATACGCAGTATTTT. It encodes CAISGQGPTDTQYF.

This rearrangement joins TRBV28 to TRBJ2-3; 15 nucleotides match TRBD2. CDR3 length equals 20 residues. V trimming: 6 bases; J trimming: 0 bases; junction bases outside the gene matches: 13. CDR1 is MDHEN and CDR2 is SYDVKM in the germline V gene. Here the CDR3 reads CASSRPGLAGGSSSTDTQYF. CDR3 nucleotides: TGTGCCAGCAGCAGACCGGGACTAGCGGGAGGTTCCTCTAGCACAGATACGCAGTATTTT.

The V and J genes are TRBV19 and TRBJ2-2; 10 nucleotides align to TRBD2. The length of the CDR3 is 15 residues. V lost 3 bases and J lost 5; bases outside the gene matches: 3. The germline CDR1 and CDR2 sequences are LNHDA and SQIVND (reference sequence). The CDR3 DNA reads TGTGCCAGTAGTATGAGGACTAGCGGTACCGGGGAGCTGTTTTTT. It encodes CASSMRTSGTGELFF. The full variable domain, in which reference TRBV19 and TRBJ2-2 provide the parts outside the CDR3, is DGGITQSPKYLFRKEGQNVTLSCEQNLNHDAMYWYRQDPGQGLRLIYYSQIVNDFQKGDIAEGYSVSREKKESFPLTVTSAQKNPTAFYLCASSMRTSGTGELFFGEGSRLTVL.

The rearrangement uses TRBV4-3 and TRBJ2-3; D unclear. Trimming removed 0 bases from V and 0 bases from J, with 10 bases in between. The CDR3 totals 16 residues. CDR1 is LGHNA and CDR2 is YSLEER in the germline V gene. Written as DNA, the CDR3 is TGCGCCAGCAGCCAAGACCGCGAATATAGCACAGATACGCAGTATTTT. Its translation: CASSQDREYSTDTQYF.

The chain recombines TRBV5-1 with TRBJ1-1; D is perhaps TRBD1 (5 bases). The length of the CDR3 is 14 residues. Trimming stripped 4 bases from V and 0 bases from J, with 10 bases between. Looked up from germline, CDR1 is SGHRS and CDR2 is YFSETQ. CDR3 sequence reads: CASSAGRLNTEAFF. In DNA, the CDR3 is TGCGCCAGCAGCGCGGGACGGTTGAACACTGAAGCTTTCTTT. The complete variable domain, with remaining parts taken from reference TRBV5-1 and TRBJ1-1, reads KAGVTQTPRYLIKTRGQQVTLSCSPISGHRSVSWYQQTPGQGLQFLFEYFSETQRNKGNFPGRFSGRQFSNSRSEMNVSTLELGDSALYLCASSAGRLNTEAFFGQGTRLTVV.

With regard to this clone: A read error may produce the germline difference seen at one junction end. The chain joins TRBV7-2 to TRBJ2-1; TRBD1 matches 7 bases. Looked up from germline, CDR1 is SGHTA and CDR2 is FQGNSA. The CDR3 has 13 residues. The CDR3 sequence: CASSYSKTGVRIF. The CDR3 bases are TGTGCCAGCAGCTACTCCAAAACAGGGGTTAGGATCTTC. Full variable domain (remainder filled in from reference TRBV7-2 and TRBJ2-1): GAGVSQSPSNKVTEKGKDVELRCDPISGHTALYWYRQSLGQGLEFLIYFQGNSAPDKSGLPSDRFSAERTGGSVSTLTIQRTQQEDSAVYLCASSYSKTGVRIFGPGTRLTVL.

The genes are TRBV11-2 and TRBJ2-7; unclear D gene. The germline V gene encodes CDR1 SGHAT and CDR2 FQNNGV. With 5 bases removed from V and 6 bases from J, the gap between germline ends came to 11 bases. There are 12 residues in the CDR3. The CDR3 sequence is CASSAILGEQYF. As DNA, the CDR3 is TGTGCCAGCAGCGCGATCCTAGGCGAGCAGTACTTC.